This record covers a single T cell receptor beta chain. The antigen it binds to is not known. Per-base qualities were not stored, and no clone one base away is much larger. This specimen comes from a study of T cell repertoires in cytomegalovirus infection (dated by TCRdb to the late 2010s). At the level of the whole study: The HLA type of each donor mattered for the analysis, because public TCR beta signatures pointed to carriage of CMV infection along with the matching HLA type.

The instrument was an Illumina HiSeq 1500. TCRdb applied fastp at Q25 and MiXCR to the public reads, then kept only in-frame beta chains. Duplicate CDR3 protein sequences are folded into a single record with the most common DNA and genes. In this sample the table shows some 400,000 distinct CDR3 sequences, 31% of which occur a single time. Roughly 13% of the sample lies in the top ten. The V and J ends are trimmed by 0 bases and 10 bases, leaving 7 bases between them. From cysteine to phenylalanine, the CDR3 is 12 amino acids long. Only the CDR3 region is kept as DNA, spanning 36 bases read in frame from base 1. CDR1 and CDR2, looked up from the germline V gene (reference sequence), are SGHKS and YYEKEE. Summary of the overall study and its limitations: In both this cohort and an independent roughly 360-donor cohort, the cumulative frequency of public TCR beta family members distinguished carriers of CMV infection plus the relevant HLA type. The ex vivo response was dominated by HLA-C-restricted CMV-specific TCR beta clonotypes, and the single most frequent clonotype in two of eight donors was supplied by these HLA-C-restricted clonotypes.

Rearrangement joined TRBV5-5 to TRBJ2-2; no D gene is confidently identified. The sequenced sample was PBMCs. This receptor was taken from a human donor in good health (CMV status not recorded). Some clones in this sample may be carry-over from other donors' samples. CDR3 reads: CASSLVPVELFF. The DNA reads as follows: TGTGCCAGCAGCTTGGTGCCCGTGGAGCTGTTTTTT.